In this sample, the clone carrying this TCR beta chain turned up many times. Its target is not known. TCRbeta library construction was performed incorporating unique molecular identifiers. TCRdb re-analysed the PCR reads in MiXCR, keeping a single row per CDR3 protein. This sample has 65,000 to 85,000 distinct CDR3 sequences; about 11% occur once, and the top ten carry roughly 13%. The sample belongs to a study of T-cell reconstitution after alpha-beta-depleted transplantation in children. Study-wide results and caveats: At day 60, the high TCRbeta diversity found in some patients originated from recipient T cells and thymic progenitors that had survived. By one year post-transplant, T-cell counts and diversity largely arose from T cells that were newly produced. Several hundred rapidly expanded clones from non-depleted graft cells reportedly supplied alpha-beta T cells about two months post-transplant.

The CDR3 has 12 residues. Trimming removed 5 bases at V and 4 bases at J, with 11 bases between. CDR1 is DFQATT and CDR2 is SNEGSKA in the germline V gene (reference sequence). The clonotype was recovered from a boy between 10 and 17 years old with acute myeloid leukemia, due to receive a stem cell transplant. The chain has TRBV20-1 and TRBJ1-2, with TRBD1 as a possible D gene (5 bases). This specimen was PBMCs, taken before TCRalphabeta/CD19-depleted stem cell transplant. The CDR3 bases are TGCAGTGCTTCAGGGTCCAGCTATGGCTACACCTTC. It translates to CSASGSSYGYTF.